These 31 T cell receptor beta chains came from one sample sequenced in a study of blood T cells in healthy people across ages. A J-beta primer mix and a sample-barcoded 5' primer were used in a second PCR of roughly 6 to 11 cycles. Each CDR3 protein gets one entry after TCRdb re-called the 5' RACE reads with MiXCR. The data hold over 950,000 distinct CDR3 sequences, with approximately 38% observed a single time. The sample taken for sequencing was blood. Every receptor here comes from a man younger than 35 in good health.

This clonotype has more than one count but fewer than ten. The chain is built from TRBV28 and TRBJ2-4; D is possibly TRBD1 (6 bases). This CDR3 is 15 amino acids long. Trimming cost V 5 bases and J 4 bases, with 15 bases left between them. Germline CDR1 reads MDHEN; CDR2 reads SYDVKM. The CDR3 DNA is TGTGCCAGCAGTGTAACCGGGACAAGGAAAAACATTCAGTACTTC. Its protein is CASSVTGTRKNIQYF.

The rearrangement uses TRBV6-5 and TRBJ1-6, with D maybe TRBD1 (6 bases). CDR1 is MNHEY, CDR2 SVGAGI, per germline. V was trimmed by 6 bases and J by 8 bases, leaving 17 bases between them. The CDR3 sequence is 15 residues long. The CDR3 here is CASSLGGRRDSPLHF. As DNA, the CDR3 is TGTGCCAGCAGCTTAGGGGGACGGCGGGATTCACCCCTCCACTTT.

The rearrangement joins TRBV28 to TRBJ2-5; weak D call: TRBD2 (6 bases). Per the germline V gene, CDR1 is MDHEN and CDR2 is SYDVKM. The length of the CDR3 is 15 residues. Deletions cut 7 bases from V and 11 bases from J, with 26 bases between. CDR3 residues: CASTPEGPVVDEQYF. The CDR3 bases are TGTGCCAGCACCCCGGAGGGCCCAGTCGTGGATGAGCAGTACTTC.

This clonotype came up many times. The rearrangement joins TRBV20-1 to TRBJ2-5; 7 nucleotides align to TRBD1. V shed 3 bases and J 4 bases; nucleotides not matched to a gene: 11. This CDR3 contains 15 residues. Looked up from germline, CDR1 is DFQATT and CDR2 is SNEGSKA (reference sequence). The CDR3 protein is CSARDDRVPGETQYF. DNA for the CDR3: TGCAGTGCTAGGGACGACAGGGTGCCGGGAGAGACCCAGTACTTC.

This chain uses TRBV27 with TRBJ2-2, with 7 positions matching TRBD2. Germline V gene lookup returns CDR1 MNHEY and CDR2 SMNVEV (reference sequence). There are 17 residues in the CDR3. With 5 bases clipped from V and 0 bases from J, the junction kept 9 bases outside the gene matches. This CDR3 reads CASSPLLGGANTGELFF. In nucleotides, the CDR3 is TGTGCCAGCAGTCCCCTCTTGGGGGGGGCGAACACCGGGGAGCTGTTTTTT.

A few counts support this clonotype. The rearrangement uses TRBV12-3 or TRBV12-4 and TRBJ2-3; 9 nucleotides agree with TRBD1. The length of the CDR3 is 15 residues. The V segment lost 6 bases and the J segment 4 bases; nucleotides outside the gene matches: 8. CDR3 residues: CASRHRDRVADTQYF. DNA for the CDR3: TGTGCCAGCAGACACCGGGACAGGGTGGCAGATACGCAGTATTTT.

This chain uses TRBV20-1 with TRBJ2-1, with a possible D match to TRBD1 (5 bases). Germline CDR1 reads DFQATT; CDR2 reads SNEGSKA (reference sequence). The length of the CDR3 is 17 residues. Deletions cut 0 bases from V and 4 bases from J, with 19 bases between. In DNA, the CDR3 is TGCAGTGCTAGAGATTTGGCGGCAGGGTCCATGTACAATGAGCAGTTCTTC. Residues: CSARDLAAGSMYNEQFF.

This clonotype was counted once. Here the CDR3 reads CASSQDLGLAGGHTGELFF. The DNA for the CDR3 is TGTGCCAGCAGCCAAGATCTAGGACTAGCGGGGGGACACACCGGGGAGCTGTTTTTT. The chain combines TRBV4-2 with TRBJ2-2; 14 nucleotides align to TRBD2. Germline assignment: CDR1 LGHNA and CDR2 YNFKEQ. The junction had 6 bases not matched to a gene; V was cut back by 0 bases and J by 3 bases. CDR3 size: 19 residues.

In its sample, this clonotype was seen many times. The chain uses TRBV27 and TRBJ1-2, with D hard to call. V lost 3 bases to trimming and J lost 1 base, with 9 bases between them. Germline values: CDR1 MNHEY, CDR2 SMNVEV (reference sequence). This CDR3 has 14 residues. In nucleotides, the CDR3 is TGTGCCAGCAGTTTGAACAGCATTAACTATGGCTACACCTTC. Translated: CASSLNSINYGYTF.

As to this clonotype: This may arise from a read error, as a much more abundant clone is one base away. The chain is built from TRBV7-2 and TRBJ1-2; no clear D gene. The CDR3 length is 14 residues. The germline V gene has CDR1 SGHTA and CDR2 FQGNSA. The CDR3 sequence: CASSPGVANYGYAF. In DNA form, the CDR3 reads TGTGCCAGCAGCCCCGGGGTAGCTAACTATGGCTACGCCTTC.

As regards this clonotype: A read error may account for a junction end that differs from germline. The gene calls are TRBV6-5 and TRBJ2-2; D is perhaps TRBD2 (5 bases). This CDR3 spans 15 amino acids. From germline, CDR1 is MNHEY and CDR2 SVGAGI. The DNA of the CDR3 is TGTGCCGGCAGATCATTGACTACCCGAATCCGGGAGCTGTTTTTT. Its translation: CAGRSLTTRIRELFF.

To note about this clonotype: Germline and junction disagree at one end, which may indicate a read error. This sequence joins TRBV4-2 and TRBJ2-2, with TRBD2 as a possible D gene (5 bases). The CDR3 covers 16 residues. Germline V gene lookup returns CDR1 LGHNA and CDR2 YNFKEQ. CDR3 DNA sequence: TGTGCCGGCAGCCAAGATCCTCGAGGGAACACCGAGGAGCTGTTTTTT. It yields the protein CAGSQDPRGNTEELFF.

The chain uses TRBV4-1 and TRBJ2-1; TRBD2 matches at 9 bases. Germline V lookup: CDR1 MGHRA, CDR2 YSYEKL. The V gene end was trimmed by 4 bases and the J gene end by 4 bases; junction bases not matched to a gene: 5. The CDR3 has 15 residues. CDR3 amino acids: CASSPPSGNYNEQFF. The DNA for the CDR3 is TGCGCCAGCAGCCCCCCTAGCGGGAATTACAATGAGCAGTTCTTC.

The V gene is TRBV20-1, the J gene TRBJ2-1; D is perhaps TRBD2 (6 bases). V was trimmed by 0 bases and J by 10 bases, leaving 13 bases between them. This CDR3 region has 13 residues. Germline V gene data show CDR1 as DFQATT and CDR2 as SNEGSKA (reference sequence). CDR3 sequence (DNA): TGCAGTGCTAGAGACTCGACTAGAGAGGAGCAGTTCTTC. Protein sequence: CSARDSTREEQFF.

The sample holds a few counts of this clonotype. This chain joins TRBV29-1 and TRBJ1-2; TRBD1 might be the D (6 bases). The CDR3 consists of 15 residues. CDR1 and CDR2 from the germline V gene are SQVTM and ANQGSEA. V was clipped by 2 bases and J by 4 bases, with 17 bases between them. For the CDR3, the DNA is TGCAGCGTTGAACCGTTTAAACGACAGGTCTATGGCTACACCTTC. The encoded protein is CSVEPFKRQVYGYTF.

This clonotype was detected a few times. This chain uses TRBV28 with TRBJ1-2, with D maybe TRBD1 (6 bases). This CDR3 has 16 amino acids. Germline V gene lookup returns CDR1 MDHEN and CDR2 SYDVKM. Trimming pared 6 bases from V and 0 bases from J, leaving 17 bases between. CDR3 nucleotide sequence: TGTGCCAGCAGGACAGGACTCACCCCGGCTAACTATGGCTACACCTTC. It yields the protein CASRTGLTPANYGYTF.

CDR3 in amino acids: CATREYRNQPQHF. The CDR3 DNA reads TGTGCCACCAGAGAATACAGAAATCAGCCCCAGCATTTT. The genes are TRBV19 and TRBJ1-5; D call uncertain. The V end lost 10 bases, the J end lost 4 bases, and 14 bases lay between the germline ends. This CDR3 contains 13 residues. Germline V gene data show CDR1 as LNHDA and CDR2 as SQIVND (reference sequence).

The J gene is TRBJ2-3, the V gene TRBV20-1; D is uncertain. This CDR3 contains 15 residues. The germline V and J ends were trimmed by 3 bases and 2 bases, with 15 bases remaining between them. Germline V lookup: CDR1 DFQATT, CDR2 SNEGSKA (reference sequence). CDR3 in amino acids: CSASSPNTFTDTQYF. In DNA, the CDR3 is TGCAGTGCTAGTAGCCCTAACACCTTCACAGATACGCAGTATTTT.

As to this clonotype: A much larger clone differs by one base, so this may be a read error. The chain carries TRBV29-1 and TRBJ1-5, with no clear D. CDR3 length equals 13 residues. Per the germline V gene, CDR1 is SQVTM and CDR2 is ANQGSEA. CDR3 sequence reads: CSVVQNSDQPQHF. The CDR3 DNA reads TGCAGCGTTGTACAGAATAGCGATCAGCCCCAGCATTTT.

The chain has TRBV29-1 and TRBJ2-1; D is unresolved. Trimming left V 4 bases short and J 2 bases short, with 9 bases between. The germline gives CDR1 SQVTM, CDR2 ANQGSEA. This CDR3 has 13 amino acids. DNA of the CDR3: TGCAGCGTTGTAGTGGGTCCCTACAATGAGCAGTTCTTC. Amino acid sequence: CSVVVGPYNEQFF.

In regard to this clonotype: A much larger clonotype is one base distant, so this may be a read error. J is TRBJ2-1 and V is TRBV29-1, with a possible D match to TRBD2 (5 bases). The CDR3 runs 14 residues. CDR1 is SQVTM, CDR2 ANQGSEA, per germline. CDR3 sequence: CSVERRASNNEQFF. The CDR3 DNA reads TGCAGCGTTGAAAGGCGGGCCTCCAACAATGAGCAGTTCTTC.

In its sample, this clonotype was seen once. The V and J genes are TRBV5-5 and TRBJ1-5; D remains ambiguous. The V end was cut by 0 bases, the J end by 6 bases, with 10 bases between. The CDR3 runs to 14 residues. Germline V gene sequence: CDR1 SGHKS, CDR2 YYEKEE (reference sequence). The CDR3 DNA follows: TGTGCCAGCAGCTTGGATCCGGGCGGTCAGCCCCAGCATTTT. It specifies CASSLDPGGQPQHF.

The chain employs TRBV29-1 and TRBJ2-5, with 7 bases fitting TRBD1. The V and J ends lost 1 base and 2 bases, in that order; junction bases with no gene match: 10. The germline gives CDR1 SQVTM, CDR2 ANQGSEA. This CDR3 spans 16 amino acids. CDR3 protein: CSVEGGTGTEQETQYF. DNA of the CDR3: TGCAGCGTTGAAGGTGGGACCGGGACAGAACAAGAGACCCAGTACTTC.

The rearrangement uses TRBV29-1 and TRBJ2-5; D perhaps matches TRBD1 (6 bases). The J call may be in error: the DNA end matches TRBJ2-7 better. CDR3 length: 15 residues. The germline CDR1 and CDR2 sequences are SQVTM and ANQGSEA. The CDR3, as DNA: TGCAGCGTTACCGGAGACTGGACAGCTGCCTACGAGCAGTACTTC. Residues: CSVTGDWTAAYEQYF.

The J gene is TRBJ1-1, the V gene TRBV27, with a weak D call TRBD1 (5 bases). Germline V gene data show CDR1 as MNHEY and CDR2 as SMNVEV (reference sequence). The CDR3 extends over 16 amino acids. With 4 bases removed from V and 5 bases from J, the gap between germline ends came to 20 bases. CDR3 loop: CASSSHSSGRRTEAFF. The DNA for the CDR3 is TGTGCCAGCAGTTCTCATTCGTCGGGGCGCAGGACTGAAGCTTTCTTT.

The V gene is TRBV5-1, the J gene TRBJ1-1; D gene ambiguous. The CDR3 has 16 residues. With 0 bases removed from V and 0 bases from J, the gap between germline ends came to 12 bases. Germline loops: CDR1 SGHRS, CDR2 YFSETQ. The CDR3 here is CASSLGRAGMNTEAFF. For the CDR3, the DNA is TGCGCCAGCAGCTTGGGGCGGGCGGGGATGAACACTGAAGCTTTCTTT.

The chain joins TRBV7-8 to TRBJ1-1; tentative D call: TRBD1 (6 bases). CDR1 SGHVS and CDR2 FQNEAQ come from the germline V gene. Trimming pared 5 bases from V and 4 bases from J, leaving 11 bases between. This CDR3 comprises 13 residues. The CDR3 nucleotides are TGTGCCAGCAGCCGCCAGGGGAGCACTGAAGCTTTCTTT. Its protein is CASSRQGSTEAFF.

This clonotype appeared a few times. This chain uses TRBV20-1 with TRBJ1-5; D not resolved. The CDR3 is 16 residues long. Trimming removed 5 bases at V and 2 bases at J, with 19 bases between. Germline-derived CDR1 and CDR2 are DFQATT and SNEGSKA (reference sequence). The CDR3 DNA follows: TGCAGTGCTTTCCTTAAGCCGGGTTGGGGCAATCAGCCCCAGCATTTT. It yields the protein CSAFLKPGWGNQPQHF.

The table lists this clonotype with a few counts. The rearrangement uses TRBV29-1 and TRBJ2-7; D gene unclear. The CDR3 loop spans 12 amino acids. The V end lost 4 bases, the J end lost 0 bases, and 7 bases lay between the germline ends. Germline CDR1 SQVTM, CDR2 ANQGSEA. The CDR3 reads CSVGLTSYEQYF. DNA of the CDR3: TGCAGCGTTGGCTTGACCTCCTACGAGCAGTACTTC.

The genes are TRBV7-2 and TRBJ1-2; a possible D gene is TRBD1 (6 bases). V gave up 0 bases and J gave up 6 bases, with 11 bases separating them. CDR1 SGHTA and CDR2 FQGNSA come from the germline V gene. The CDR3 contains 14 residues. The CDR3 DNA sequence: TGTGCCAGCAGCTTAGCGGAGGGGGGAAATGGCTACACCTTC. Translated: CASSLAEGGNGYTF.

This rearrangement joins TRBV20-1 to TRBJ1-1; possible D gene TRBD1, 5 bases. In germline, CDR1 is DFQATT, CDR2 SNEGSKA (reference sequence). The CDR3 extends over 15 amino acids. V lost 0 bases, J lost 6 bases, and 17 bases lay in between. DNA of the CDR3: TGCAGTGCTAGAGATCGGGCGGGAAGGGGAGCTGAAGCTTTCTTT. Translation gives CSARDRAGRGAEAFF.